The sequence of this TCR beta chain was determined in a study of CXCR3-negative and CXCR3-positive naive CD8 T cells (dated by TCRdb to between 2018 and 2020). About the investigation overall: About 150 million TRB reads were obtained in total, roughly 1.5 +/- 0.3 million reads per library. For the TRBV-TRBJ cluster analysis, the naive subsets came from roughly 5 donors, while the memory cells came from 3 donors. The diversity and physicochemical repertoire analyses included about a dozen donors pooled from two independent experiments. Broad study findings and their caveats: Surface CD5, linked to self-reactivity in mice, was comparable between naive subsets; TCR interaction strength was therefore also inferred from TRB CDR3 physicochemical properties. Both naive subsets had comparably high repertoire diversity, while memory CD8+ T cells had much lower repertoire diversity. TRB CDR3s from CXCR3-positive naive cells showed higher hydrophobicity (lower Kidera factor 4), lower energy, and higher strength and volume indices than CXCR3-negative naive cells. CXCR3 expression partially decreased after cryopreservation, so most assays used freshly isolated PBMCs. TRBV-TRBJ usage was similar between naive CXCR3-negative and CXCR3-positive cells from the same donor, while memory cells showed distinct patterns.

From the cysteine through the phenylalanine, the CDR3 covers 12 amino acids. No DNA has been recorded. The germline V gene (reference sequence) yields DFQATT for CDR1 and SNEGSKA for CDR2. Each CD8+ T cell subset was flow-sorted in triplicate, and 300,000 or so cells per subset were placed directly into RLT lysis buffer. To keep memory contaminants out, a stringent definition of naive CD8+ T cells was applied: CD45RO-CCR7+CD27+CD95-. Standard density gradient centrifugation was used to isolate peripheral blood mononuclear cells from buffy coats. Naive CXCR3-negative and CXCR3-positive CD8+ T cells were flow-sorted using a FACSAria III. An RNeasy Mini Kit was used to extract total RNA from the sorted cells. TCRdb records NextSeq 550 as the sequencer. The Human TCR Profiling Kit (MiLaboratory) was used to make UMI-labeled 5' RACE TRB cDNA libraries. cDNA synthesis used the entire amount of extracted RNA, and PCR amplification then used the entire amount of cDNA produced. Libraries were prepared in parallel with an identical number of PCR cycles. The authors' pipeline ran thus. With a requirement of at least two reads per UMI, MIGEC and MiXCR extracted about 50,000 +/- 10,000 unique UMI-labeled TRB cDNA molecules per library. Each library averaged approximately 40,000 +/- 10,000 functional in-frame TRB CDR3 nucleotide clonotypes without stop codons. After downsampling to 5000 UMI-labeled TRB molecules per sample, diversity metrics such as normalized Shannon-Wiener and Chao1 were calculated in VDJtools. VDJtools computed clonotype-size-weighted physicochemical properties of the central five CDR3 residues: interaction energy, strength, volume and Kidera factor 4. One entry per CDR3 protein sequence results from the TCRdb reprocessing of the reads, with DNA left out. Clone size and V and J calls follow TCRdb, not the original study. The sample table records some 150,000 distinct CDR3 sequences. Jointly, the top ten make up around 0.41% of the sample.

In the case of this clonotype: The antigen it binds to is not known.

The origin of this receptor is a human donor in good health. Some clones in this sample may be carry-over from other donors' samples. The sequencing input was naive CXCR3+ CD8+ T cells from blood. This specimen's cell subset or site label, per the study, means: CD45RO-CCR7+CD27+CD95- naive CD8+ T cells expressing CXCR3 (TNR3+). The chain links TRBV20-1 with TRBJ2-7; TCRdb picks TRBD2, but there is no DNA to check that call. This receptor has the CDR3 CSAPYGLAEQYF.